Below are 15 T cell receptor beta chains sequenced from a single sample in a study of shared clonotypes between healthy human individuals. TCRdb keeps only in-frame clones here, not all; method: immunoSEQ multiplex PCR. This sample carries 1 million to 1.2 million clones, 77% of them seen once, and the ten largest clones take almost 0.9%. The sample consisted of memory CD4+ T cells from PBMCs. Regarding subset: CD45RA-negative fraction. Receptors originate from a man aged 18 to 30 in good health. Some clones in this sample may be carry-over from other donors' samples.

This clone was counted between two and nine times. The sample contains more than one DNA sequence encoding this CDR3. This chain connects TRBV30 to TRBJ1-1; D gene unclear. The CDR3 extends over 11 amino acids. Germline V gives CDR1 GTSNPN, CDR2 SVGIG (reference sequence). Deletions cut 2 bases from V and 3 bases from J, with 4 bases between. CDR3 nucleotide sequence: TGTGCCTGGAGTACCGACACTGAAGCTTTCTTT. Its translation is CAWSTDTEAFF. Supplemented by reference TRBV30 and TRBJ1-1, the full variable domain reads SQTIHQWPATLVQPVGSPLSLECTVEGTSNPNLYWYRQAAGRGLQLLFYSVGIGQISSEVPQNLSASRPQDRQFILSSKKLLLSDSGFYLCAWSTDTEAFFGQGTRLTVV.

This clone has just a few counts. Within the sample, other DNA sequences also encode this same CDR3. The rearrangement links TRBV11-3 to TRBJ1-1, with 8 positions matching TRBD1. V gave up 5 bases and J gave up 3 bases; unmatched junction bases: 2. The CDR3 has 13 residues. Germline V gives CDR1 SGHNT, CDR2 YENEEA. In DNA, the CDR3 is TGTGCCAGCAGCCAGGACAGGGACACTGAAGCTTTCTTT. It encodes CASSQDRDTEAFF.

DNA of the CDR3: TGTGCCAGCAGTAGACGTAGTTCGCAGTACTTC. It translates to CASSRRSSQYF. V is TRBV5-6 and J is TRBJ2-7; D is undetermined. The CDR3 is 11 residues long. Germline V gene data show CDR1 as SGHDT and CDR2 as YYEEEE. V was cut by 5 bases and J by 9 bases, with 12 bases left in between.

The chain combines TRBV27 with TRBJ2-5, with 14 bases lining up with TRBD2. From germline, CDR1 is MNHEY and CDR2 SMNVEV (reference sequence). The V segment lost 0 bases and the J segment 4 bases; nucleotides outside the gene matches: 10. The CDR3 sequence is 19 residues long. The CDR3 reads CASSLSYPTGTSGRETQYF. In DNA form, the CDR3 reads TGTGCCAGCAGTTTATCGTACCCAACCGGGACTAGCGGGAGAGAGACCCAGTACTTC.

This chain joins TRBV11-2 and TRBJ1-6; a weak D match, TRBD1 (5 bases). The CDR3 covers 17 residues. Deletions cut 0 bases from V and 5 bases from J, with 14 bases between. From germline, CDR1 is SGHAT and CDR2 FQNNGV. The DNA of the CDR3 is TGTGCCAGCAGCTTAGAGGGGGGTAGGGGAAATAATTCACCCCTCCACTTT. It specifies CASSLEGGRGNNSPLHF.

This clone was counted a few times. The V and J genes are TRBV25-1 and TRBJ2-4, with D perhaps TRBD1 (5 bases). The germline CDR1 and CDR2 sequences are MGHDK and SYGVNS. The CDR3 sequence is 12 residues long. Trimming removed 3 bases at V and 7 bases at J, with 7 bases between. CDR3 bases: TGTGCCAGCAGTGATCAGGGTAACATTCAGTACTTC. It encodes CASSDQGNIQYF.

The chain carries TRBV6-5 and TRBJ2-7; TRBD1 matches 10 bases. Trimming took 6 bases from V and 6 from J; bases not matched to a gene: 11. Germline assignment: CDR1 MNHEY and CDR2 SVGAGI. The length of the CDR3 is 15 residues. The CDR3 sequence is CASRKPGTGAAEQYF. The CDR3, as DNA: TGTGCCAGCAGGAAACCCGGGACAGGGGCTGCCGAGCAGTACTTC.

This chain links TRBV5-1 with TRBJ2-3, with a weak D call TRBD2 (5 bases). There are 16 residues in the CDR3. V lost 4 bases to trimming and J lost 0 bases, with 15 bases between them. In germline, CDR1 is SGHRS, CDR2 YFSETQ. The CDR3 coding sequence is TGCGCCAGCAGCGGGGAGCGGCAGACTAGCACAGATACGCAGTATTTT. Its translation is CASSGERQTSTDTQYF.

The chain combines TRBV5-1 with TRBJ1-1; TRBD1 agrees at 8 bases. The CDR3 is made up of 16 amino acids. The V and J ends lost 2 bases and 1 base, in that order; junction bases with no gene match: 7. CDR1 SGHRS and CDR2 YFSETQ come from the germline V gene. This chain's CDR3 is CASSFLPGGANTEAFF. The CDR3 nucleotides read TGCGCCAGCAGCTTTTTGCCAGGGGGCGCGAACACTGAAGCTTTCTTT.

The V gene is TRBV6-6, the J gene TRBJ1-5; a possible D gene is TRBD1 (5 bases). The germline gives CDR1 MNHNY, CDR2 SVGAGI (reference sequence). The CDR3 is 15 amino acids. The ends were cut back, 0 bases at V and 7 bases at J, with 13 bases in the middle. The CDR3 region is CASSYSVGGKQPQHF. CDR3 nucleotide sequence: TGTGCCAGCAGTTACTCAGTTGGGGGGAAACAGCCCCAGCATTTT.

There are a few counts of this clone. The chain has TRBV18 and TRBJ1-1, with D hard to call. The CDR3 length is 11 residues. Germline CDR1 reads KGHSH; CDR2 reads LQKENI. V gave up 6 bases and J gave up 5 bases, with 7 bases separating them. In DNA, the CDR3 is TGTGCCAGCTCGCTGCGGACTGAAGCTTTCTTT. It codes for CASSLRTEAFF. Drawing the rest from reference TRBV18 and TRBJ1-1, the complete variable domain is NAGVMQNPRHLVRRRGQEARLRCSPMKGHSHVYWYRQLPEEGLKFMVYLQKENIIDESGMPKERFSAEFPKEGPSILRIQQVVRGDSAAYFCASSLRTEAFFGQGTRLTVV.

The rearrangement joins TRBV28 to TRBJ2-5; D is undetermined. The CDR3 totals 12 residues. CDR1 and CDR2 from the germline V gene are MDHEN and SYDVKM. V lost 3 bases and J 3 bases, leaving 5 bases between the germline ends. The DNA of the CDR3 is TGTGCCAGCAGTTTTTGGAAAGAGACCCAGTACTTC. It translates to CASSFWKETQYF.

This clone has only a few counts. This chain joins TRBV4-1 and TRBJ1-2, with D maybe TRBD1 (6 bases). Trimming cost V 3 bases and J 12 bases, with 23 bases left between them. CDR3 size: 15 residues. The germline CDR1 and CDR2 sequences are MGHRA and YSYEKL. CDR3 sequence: CASSQRTRQDWADTF. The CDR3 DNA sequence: TGCGCCAGCAGCCAGCGAACGAGACAGGACTGGGCGGACACCTTC.

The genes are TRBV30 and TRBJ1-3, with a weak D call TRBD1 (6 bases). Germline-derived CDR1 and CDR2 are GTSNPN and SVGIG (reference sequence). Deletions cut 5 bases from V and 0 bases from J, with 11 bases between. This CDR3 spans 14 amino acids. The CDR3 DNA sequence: TGTGCCTGGGAGGGGACATTCTCTGGAAACACCATATATTTT. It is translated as CAWEGTFSGNTIYF.

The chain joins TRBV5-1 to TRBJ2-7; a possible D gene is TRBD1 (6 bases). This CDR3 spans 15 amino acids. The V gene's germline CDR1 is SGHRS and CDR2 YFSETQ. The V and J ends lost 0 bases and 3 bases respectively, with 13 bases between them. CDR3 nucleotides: TGCGCCAGCAGCTTGGGTCAGACAGGCCTCTACGAGCAGTACTTC. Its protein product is CASSLGQTGLYEQYF.